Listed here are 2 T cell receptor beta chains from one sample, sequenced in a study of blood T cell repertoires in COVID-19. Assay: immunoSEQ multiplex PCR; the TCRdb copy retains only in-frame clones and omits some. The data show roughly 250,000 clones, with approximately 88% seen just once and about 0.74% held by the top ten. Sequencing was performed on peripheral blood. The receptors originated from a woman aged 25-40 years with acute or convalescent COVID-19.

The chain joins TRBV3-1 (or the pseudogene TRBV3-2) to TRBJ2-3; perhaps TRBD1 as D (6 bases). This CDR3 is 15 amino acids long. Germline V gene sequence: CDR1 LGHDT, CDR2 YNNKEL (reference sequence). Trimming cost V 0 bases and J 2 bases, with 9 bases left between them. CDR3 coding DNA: TGTGCCAGCAGCCAAGAGACAGGTTACACAGATACGCAGTATTTT. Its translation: CASSQETGYTDTQYF.

The CDR3 nucleotides read TGCGCCAGCAGCCAAGTATTTAGCGGAAACAATGAGCAGTTCTTC. Translation gives CASSQVFSGNNEQFF. The rearrangement uses TRBV4-3 and TRBJ2-1; possibly TRBD2 for D (6 bases). CDR1 LGHNA and CDR2 YSLEER come from the germline V gene. Between the trimmed V and J ends, which lost 1 base and 5 bases, there was a span of 12 bases. CDR3 length: 15 residues.